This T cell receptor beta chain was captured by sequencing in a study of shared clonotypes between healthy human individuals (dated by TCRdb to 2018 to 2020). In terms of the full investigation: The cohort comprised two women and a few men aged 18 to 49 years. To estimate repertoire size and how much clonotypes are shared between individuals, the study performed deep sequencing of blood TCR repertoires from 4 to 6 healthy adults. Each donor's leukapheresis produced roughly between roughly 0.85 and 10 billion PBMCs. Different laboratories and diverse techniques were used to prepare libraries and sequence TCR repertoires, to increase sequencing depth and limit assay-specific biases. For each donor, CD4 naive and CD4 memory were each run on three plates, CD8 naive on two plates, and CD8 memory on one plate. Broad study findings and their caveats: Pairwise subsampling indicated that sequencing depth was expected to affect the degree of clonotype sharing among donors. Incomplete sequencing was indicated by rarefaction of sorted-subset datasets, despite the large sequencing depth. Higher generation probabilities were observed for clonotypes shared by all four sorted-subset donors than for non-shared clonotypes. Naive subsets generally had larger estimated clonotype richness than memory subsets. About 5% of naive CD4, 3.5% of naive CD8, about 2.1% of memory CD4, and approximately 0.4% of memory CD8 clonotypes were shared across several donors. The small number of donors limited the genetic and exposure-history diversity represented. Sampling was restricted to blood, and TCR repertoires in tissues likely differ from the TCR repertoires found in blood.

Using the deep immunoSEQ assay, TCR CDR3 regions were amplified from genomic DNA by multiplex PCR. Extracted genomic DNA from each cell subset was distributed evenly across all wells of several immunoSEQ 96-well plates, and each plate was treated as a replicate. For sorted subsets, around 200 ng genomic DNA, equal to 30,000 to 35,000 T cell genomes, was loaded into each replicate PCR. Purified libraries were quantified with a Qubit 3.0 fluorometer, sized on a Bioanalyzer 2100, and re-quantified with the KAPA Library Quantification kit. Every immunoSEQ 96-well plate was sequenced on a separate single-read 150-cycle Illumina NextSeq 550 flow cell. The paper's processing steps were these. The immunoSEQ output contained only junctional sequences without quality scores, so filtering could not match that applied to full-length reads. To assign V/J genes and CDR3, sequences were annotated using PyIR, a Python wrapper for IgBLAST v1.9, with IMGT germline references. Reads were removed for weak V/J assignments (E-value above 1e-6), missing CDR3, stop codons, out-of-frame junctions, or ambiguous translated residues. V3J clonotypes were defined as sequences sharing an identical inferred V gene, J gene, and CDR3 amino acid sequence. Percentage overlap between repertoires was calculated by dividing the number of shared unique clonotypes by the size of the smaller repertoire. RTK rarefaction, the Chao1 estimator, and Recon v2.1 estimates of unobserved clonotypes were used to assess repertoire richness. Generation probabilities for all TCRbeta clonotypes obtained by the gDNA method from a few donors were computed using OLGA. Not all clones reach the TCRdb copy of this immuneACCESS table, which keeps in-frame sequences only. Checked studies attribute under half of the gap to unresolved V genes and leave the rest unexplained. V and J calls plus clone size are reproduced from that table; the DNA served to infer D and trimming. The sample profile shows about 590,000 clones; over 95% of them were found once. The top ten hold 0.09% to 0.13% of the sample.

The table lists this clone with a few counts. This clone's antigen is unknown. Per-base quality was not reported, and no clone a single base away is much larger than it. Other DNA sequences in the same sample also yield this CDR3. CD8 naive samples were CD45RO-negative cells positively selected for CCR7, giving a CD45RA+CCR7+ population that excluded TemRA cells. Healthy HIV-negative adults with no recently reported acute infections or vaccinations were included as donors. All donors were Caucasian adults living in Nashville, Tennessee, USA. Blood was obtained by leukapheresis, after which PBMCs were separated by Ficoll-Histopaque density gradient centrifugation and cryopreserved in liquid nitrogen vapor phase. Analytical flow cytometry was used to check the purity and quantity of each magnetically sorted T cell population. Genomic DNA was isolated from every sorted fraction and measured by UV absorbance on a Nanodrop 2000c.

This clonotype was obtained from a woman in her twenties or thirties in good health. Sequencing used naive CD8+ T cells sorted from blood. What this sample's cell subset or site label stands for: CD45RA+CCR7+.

The bases are TGTGCCAGCAGCCCGGGGACGGCTGAAGCTTTCTTT. It is translated as CASSPGTAEAFF. The V and J segments used are TRBV7-9 and TRBJ1-1; tentative D gene TRBD1, with 5 bases matching. Relative to germline, V is 5 bases shorter and J is 6 bases shorter, with 10 bases between their ends. The CDR3 runs 12 amino acids, cysteine and phenylalanine included. The only DNA kept is the CDR3, 36 bases in frame from the first base. Reading the germline V gene (reference sequence) gives CDR1 SEHNR and CDR2 FQNEAQ.